This T cell receptor beta chain was found in a study of cytomegalovirus exposure and HLA in healthy donors (dated by TCRdb to 2015 to 2018). Some background on the complete study: An earlier analysis of approximately 640 of the donors reported 250 to 300 Gb of sequence data and about 100 million unique TCR beta sequences from about 200 million T cells. Roughly 300 gigabases of sequencing data and tens of millions of unique TCR sequences were included in an early release covering 550 to 650 HLA-typed donors. Of the 398 genotyped donors, 75% to 85% were placed in the genetic ancestry cluster associated with self-reported Caucasian donors. The study aimed to test whether signatures of past pathogen exposure could be identified by cataloging public T cell receptors. Using immunosequencing, the study profiled T cell repertoires from about 620 subjects and related those repertoires to cytomegalovirus serostatus. Along with the roughly 700-subject first cohort, a separate validation cohort of over 90 different subjects was used. The study combined high-throughput TCR immunosequencing, statistical association of individual TCRs with disease status, and machine learning to predict cytomegalovirus infection status. To study patterns of TCR occurrence, a later analysis re-analyzed previously published TCR beta repertoires from around 660 donors and added high-resolution HLA genotyping. In the later analysis, no new phenotypic data were used to find candidate immune exposures; instead, reliance was placed on TCR beta sequences and their occurrence across donors. To decide whether each TCR beta V gene segment behaved as functional or pseudogenic, an earlier analysis of 587 of the donors relied on high-throughput TCR beta sequencing. Donor age, sex, ethnicity and CMV serostatus were compiled alongside the repertoire data. In a later genetic analysis, genome-wide SNP genotypes for about three fifths of the 666 donors were used, and that subset was treated as a discovery cohort. All discovery cohort repertoires had been generated using a single sequencing platform. Both class I and class II loci were covered by HLA typing, at four-digit resolution. Typing coverage differed by locus: A, B, C, DRB1 and DQB1 were typed in about 629-640 donors, DQA1 in roughly 500, DPA1 in around 610, and DPB1 in 400 to 490. Because of strong linkage in the cohort, five DR-DQ haplotypes were treated as single units for association and clustering. Across around 400 genotyped donors of the cohort, an average of approximately 240,000 unique TCR beta nucleotide sequences per donor were sequenced, and roughly 18% of those sequences were non-productive.

Library generation was performed with the immunoSEQ multiplex PCR assay. The multiplex PCR relied on a mix of 60 forward primers for TCR Vbeta segments and 13 reverse primers for TCR Jbeta segments. The CDR3 region of rearranged TCR beta genes was amplified from genomic DNA by a multiplex PCR assay. The Illumina HiSeq System was used to sequence the amplified TCR beta libraries as 87-base-pair reads. Concerning the study's data processing: Across the roughly 600 repertoires, a later analysis counted about 81 million unique TCR beta chains, about 10 million of which were shared by at least two donors. To remove PCR and sequencing errors, raw reads were error-corrected and collapsed into unique sequences using a nearest-neighbor algorithm that merged closely related sequences. CDR3 sequences were aligned to IMGT reference sequences to assign V, D and J gene segments. Each retained sequence needed at least a six-nucleotide match to both a V gene segment and a J gene segment. Rearrangements were classified as productive when the CDR3 lacked stop codons and remained in frame with V and J, and all other rearrangements were classified as non-productive. Following IMGT convention, CDR3 was defined as the stretch from the second conserved V-encoded cysteine up to the conserved J-encoded phenylalanine. In an earlier analysis of more than 550 of the donors, sequences lacking an unambiguous match to a single V gene segment were excluded. In an earlier analysis of roughly 500 of the donors, V segments were called functional above 56.7% productive rearrangements and were called segregating when the between-donor standard deviation exceeded 5%. To diagnose cytomegalovirus status from the catalog of TCR beta chain sequences, a statistical classification framework was built. V and J gene assignment, in a later analysis, came from comparing TCR nucleotide sequences with IMGT/GENE-DB human TR gene sequences. The TCRdist pipeline was used in a later analysis to assign CDR3 sequences and most-parsimonious VDJ recombination scenarios. In a later analysis, each TCR beta chain was defined by its CDR3 amino acid sequence together with its V-gene family, and reads without a unique V-gene family were excluded. As a way to deal with suspected cross-contamination and a sequencing artifact, a later analysis dropped 640 or so nucleotide sequences that were highly shared and had low generation probability. A later analysis calculated a clonal expansion index for each public chain from normalized within-repertoire ranks of inferred template counts. Generation probabilities in a later analysis came from a VDJ recombination model fitted to out-of-frame rearrangements, and those results were checked against IGoR. Hypergeometric tests were used in a later analysis to score TCR-TCR, TCR-HLA and TCR-CMV co-occurrence, with a repertoire-size bias correction applied to the TCR pairs. A later analysis estimated false discovery rates by permuting HLA or CMV assignments 20 times. In a later analysis, co-occurring TCRs were grouped with DBSCAN, and TCRdist sequence similarity was added when clustering was performed within HLA-allele-positive subsets. Repertoires with fewer than 30,000 or more than 120,000 public chains, plus five repertoires with anomalous nucleotide sharing, were excluded from co-occurrence clustering. Entries here come from immuneACCESS through TCRdb and include only in-frame sequences with V and J called. Some clones fail to appear in such tables; in the studies checked, an unresolved V gene covers under half of the shortfall, and the cause of the remainder is unknown. V, J and clone size are taken as reported in that table, and D and trimming were inferred from the DNA itself. The sample table holds roughly 190,000 clones, of which 81% were seen once. The ten most abundant clones make up 3% to 4% of the sample.

This clone occurred a few times. Its antigen remains unidentified. No clone much larger than this one lies a single base away; base qualities are absent. The cohort comprised 666 healthy bone marrow donors. All cohort members were sampled while nominally healthy, although unrecorded immune exposures were likely present. The donor was CMV seronegative and was included in the group of about 400 seronegative cohort members. Every donor gave a peripheral blood sample, and the peripheral blood mononuclear cells from that sample were used for TCR beta sequencing. The Qiagen DNeasy Blood Extraction Kit was used to extract genomic DNA from the blood cell samples. The research as a whole found: In a later analysis, HLA-associated TCR beta chains showed more clonal expansion and lower generation probabilities than non-associated chains that were equally common. The classifier was reported to diagnose cytomegalovirus status with high specificity and sensitivity in both the original and validation cohorts. The sequencing pipeline was judged likely to have produced a cluster of highly shared sequence variants as a technical artifact. In vitro tests confirmed that a few of the cytomegalovirus-associated TCR beta chains recognize cytomegalovirus antigens. A later analysis found that most CMV-associated TCR beta chains appeared HLA-restricted, with HLA associations seemingly driven largely by CMV exposure. Most TCR sequences were observed very rarely across donors, whereas some public TCRs were present in many individuals. According to the authors, the approach could potentially be generalized to other disease states and immunological phenotypes. Linkage disequilibrium might explain the correlated functional status among segregating V segments, but an unknown experimental factor could not be ruled out. Presence/absence analyses assumed roughly uniform sequencing depth across donors, an assumption that may not hold. A further reported finding was that TCR beta sequences accurately predicted the HLA-A and HLA-B alleles for most subjects in the first cohort. At a false discovery rate of 0.05, a later analysis linked roughly 17,000 TCR beta sequences to specific HLA alleles. Only TCR beta chains were sequenced in this cohort, and the absence of alpha or paired-chain data limited detectable features. Because the 87-base-pair reads could not distinguish some IMGT-functional V segments, including TRBV6-2 and TRBV6-3, those segments were excluded. For the cohort, immune exposure information was limited to CMV serostatus. When HLA alleles, especially DR and DQ, strongly co-occurred, attributing TCR associations to individual alleles was difficult. The study gave a list of around 170 TCR beta chains associated with cytomegalovirus. In a later genetic analysis, fewer N-insertions in productive TCRs were reported among donors in an Asian-associated ancestry cluster than the roughly 640-donor mean. According to a later analysis, parvovirus B19, influenza, CMV and Epstein-Barr virus appeared linked to several top co-occurrence clusters. A later genetic analysis associated a missense DCLRE1C variant with V-gene and J-gene trimming of TCR beta chains, and an independent cohort replicated the association. Because HLA typing was unavailable for some donors at each locus, only the typed subset was used in association tests. According to a later analysis, TCR association rates differed among HLA loci, with DRB1 alleles showing the most associated TCRs and HLA-C alleles showing the fewest. Because counts were too low, approximately 15 rarely observed V segments, including chromosome 9 orphons, were excluded from the earlier analysis of under 650 of the donors. Broadly in line with IMGT annotations, most TCR beta V segments showed up in productive rearrangements about 87% or about 30% of the time in an earlier analysis of several hundred of the donors.

From the cysteine up to the phenylalanine, the CDR3 has a length of 14 residues. Of the read, only the CDR3 DNA is kept; its 42 bases are in frame from base 1. The germline V gene (reference sequence) gives CDR1 as GTSNPN and CDR2 as SVGIG. The V and J ends are trimmed by 3 bases and 2 bases, leaving 13 bases between them. The sample consisted of PBMCs. The receptor chain draws on TRBV30 and TRBJ1-1; no D gene is confidently identified. This TCR was sampled from a man over 45 in good health and CMV-seronegative. The CDR3 protein sequence reads: CAWSAGRSNTEAFF. The nucleotide sequence reads as follows: TGTGCCTGGAGCGCGGGCCGCTCTAACACTGAAGCTTTCTTT.